This paragraph reports one T cell receptor beta chain. Its antigen is unknown. The data were taken from a study of vaccination effects on CD4 cells after COVID-19. Study-level background: Samples collected post-vaccine were obtained a median of 72 days after the second dose. Whole-study results and caveats: Sampling in the study covered few convalescent patients and included no early post-infection timepoints. Clones of infection and vaccine origin contracted markedly late after vaccination.

Before sequencing took place, the ViraFEST assay used viral peptide pools to expand antigen-specific CD4+ T cells. The culture ran for 10 days before CD4+ T cells were isolated. Participants got two doses of BNT162b2 or mRNA-1273 vaccine. Nucleocapsid antibodies were negative in the vaccine recipients, who had never had SARS-CoV-2 infection. Germline V gene lookup returns CDR1 DFQATT and CDR2 SNEGSKA (reference sequence). The CDR3 length is 10 residues. V shed 6 bases and J shed 5 bases, with 8 bases lying between them. Measured with immunoSEQ multiplex PCR; TCRdb has only the in-frame clones, and not every one. The sample contains some 14,000 clones, about 72% of which appear only once.

The sequence was collected from a human donor who received a COVID-19 vaccine. The material was CD4+ T cells from PBMCs cultured with SARS-CoV-2 spike peptides, obtained after COVID-19 vaccination. The chain has TRBV20-1 and TRBJ2-7, with unresolved D. The CDR3 DNA follows: TGCAGTGCCTCGCACCACGAGCAGTACTTC. It encodes CSASHHEQYF.